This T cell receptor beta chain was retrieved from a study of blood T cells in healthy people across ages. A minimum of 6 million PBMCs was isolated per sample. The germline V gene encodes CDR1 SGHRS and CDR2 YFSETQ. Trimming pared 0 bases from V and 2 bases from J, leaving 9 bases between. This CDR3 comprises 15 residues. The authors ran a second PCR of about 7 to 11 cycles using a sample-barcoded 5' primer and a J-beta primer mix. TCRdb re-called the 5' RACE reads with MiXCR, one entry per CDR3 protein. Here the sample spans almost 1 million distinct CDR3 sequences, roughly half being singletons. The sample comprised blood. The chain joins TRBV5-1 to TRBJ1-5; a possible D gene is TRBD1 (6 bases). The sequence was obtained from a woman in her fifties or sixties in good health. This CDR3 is CASSLVYRGNQPQHF. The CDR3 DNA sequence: TGCGCCAGCAGCTTGGTTTACAGGGGCAATCAGCCCCAGCATTTT.